One and the same sample provided the 20 T cell receptor beta chains below, sequenced in a study of cytomegalovirus exposure and HLA in healthy donors. Primers included in the PCR were 60 Vbeta and 13 Jbeta primers. TCRdb keeps only in-frame clones here, not all; method: immunoSEQ multiplex PCR. The sample yields about 200,000 clones, about four fifths seen once. Sequencing input: PBMCs. The receptors derive from a girl between 10 and 17 years old in good health and CMV-seropositive.

The DNA for the CDR3 is TGTGCCACCAGCCTCACGGGAGGCCGGAGGACCGCTCAGCGCTCTGGCTACACCTTC. Residues: CATSLTGGRRTAQRSGYTF. The chain is built from TRBV15 and TRBJ1-2; D gene unclear. Germline CDR1 and CDR2: LNHNV and YYDKDF (reference sequence). V lost 5 bases and J 7 bases, leaving 32 bases between the germline ends. The CDR3 length is 19 residues.

This clone has a single count. The V gene is TRBV6-1, the J gene TRBJ2-7; 7 bases align to TRBD1. CDR3 size: 14 residues. V shed 4 bases, J shed 2 bases, and the junction held 5 bases outside the gene matches. CDR1 and CDR2 (germline): MNHNS, SASEGT. The CDR3 reads CASSVGDRAYEQYF. In DNA, the CDR3 is TGTGCCAGCAGTGTTGGAGACAGGGCCTACGAGCAGTACTTC.

This sequence joins TRBV5-4 and TRBJ2-5, with TRBD2 identical over 7 bases. CDR1 and CDR2 (germline): SGHNT, YYREEE (reference sequence). Trimming removed 2 bases from V and 5 bases from J; junction bases left unmatched: 12. The length of the CDR3 is 16 residues. CDR3 region: CASSFKQGGSRETQYF. CDR3 DNA: TGTGCCAGCAGCTTTAAGCAGGGAGGGTCCAGGGAGACCCAGTACTTC. The full variable domain, rest sourced from reference TRBV5-4 and TRBJ2-5, is ETGVTQSPTHLIKTRGQQVTLRCSSQSGHNTVSWYQQALGQGPQFIFQYYREEENGRGNFPPRFSGLQFPNYSSELNVNALELDDSALYLCASSFKQGGSRETQYFGPGTRLLVL.

The rearrangement uses TRBV2 and TRBJ1-6; 8 bases match TRBD1. Germline V gene sequence: CDR1 SNHLY, CDR2 FYNNEI. The CDR3 totals 14 residues. V was pared by 4 bases and J by 9 bases, with 5 bases of the junction left unmatched. The CDR3 spells CASSVGQGISPLHF. CDR3 DNA: TGTGCCAGCAGTGTCGGACAGGGCATTTCACCCCTCCACTTT. Using reference TRBV2 and TRBJ1-6 for the parts outside the CDR3, the full variable domain is EPEVTQTPSHQVTQMGQEVILRCVPISNHLYFYWYRQILGQKVEFLVSFYNNEISEKSEIFDDQFSVERPDGSNFTLKIRSTKLEDSAMYFCASSVGQGISPLHFGNGTRLTVT.

The chain uses TRBV18 and TRBJ1-4; D is possibly TRBD1 (6 bases). The V and J ends lost 3 bases and 6 bases respectively, with 14 bases between them. The CDR3 loop spans 15 amino acids. Germline-derived CDR1 and CDR2 are KGHSH and LQKENI. CDR3 sequence reads: CASSPGHILDEKLFF. CDR3 coding DNA: TGTGCCAGCTCACCGGGACATATCCTAGATGAAAAACTGTTTTTT.

The CDR3 here is CASSQGKGRDYGYTF. DNA for the CDR3: TGCGCCAGCAGCCAAGGCAAAGGGAGAGACTATGGCTACACCTTC. The chain joins TRBV4-1 to TRBJ1-2; no reliable D call. In germline, CDR1 is MGHRA, CDR2 YSYEKL. The CDR3 runs 15 residues. V was clipped by 1 base and J by 3 bases, with 12 bases between them.

V usage is TRBV19 and J usage is TRBJ1-6; TRBD1 matches 9 bases. The V gene's germline CDR1 is LNHDA and CDR2 SQIVND (reference sequence). The CDR3 runs to 16 residues. The J segment lost 5 bases and the V segment lost 0 bases, leaving 2 bases of the junction unmatched. The CDR3 bases are TGTGCCAGTAGTATAGATCGGGACAGGGATAATTCACCCCTCCACTTT. As protein: CASSIDRDRDNSPLHF.

CDR3 sequence: CASSLVWTSEQYF. CDR3 bases: TGTGCCAGCAGCTTAGTGTGGACTAGCGAGCAGTACTTC. This chain connects TRBV7-2 to TRBJ2-7, with TRBD2 matching 7 bases. This CDR3 is built from 13 residues. The germline V gene has CDR1 SGHTA and CDR2 FQGNSA. Trimming took 1 base from V and 6 from J; bases not matched to a gene: 3.

This clone appeared a single time. This rearrangement joins TRBV6-1 to TRBJ1-3; 7 bases map to TRBD1. V was pared by 2 bases and J by 7 bases, with 11 bases of the junction left unmatched. In germline, CDR1 is MNHNS, CDR2 SASEGT. This CDR3 comprises 16 residues. CDR3 nucleotides: TGTGCCAGCAGTGAATCAGGGGGGTTTTCCTGGAACACCATATATTTT. Residues: CASSESGGFSWNTIYF.

The chain joins TRBV11-3 to TRBJ2-2, with D possibly matching TRBD2 (6 bases). This CDR3 has 15 residues. V was cut by 5 bases and J by 6 bases, with 16 bases left in between. The germline V gene has CDR1 SGHNT and CDR2 YENEEA. The CDR3 protein is CASSIRSGEAGELFF. The CDR3 DNA is TGTGCCAGCAGCATTCGGAGTGGGGAGGCCGGGGAGCTGTTTTTT.

The chain has TRBV6-5 and TRBJ1-2, with 7 bases fitting TRBD1. J lost 4 bases, V lost 2 bases, and 10 bases had no gene match. The CDR3 is 16 amino acids. The V gene's germline CDR1 is MNHEY and CDR2 SVGAGI. Here the CDR3 DNA reads TGTGCCAGCAGTTACACTAGGCGCGCAGGGGGCTATGGCTACACCTTC. Amino acids: CASSYTRRAGGYGYTF.

This clone has a single count. This chain connects TRBV7-2 to TRBJ1-2; D is possibly TRBD1 (6 bases). V was shortened by 5 bases and J by 5 bases, with 12 bases between the two germline ends. Germline CDR1 reads SGHTA; CDR2 reads FQGNSA. The CDR3 loop spans 13 amino acids. This CDR3 reads CASSTTGYYGYTF. CDR3 DNA sequence: TGTGCCAGCAGCACAACAGGGTATTATGGCTACACCTTC.

Note on this clone: Other DNA variants within this sample encode the same CDR3. The chain combines TRBV19 with TRBJ1-2; the D gene is possibly TRBD1 (5 bases). The germline V and J ends were trimmed by 0 bases and 8 bases, with 13 bases remaining between them. The CDR3 totals 14 residues. CDR1 LNHDA and CDR2 SQIVND come from the germline V gene (reference sequence). This CDR3 reads CASSIERGREGYTF. CDR3 nucleotides: TGTGCCAGTAGTATAGAGCGGGGACGTGAAGGCTACACCTTC.

This clone was counted a few times. The CDR3 nucleotides are TGTGCCAGCAGTTACCGATCCCCATTAGAACGGTCACCCCTCCACTTT. Protein sequence: CASSYRSPLERSPLHF. This sequence joins TRBV6-5 and TRBJ1-6, with unresolved D. Germline V CDR1 and CDR2: MNHEY, SVGAGI. CDR3 length: 16 residues. The germline V and J ends were trimmed by 2 bases and 10 bases, with 18 bases remaining between them.

The chain is built from TRBV10-3 and TRBJ1-5; D is unclear. The CDR3 extends over 13 amino acids. V was trimmed by 4 bases and J by 2 bases, leaving 6 bases between them. Germline V gene sequence: CDR1 ENHRY, CDR2 SYGVKD. The CDR3 DNA reads as TGTGCCATCAGTGGAGATGGCAATCAGCCCCAGCATTTT. The encoded protein is CAISGDGNQPQHF.

This chain links TRBV9 with TRBJ1-2, with D possibly TRBD1 on 5 matching bases. The V gene lost 7 bases and the J gene lost 8 bases, with 12 bases spanning the gap. CDR1 is SGDLS, CDR2 YYNGEE, per germline. The CDR3 covers 11 residues. Here the CDR3 reads CASRGGDGYTF. DNA of the CDR3: TGTGCCAGCCGGGGGGGGGACGGCTACACCTTC.

The V gene is TRBV30, the J gene TRBJ1-1; D is unclear. V was cut by 0 bases and J by 5 bases, with 13 bases left in between. In germline, CDR1 is GTSNPN, CDR2 SVGIG (reference sequence). This CDR3 is built from 14 residues. The CDR3 region is CAWSVRPSGTEAFF. As DNA, the CDR3 is TGTGCCTGGAGTGTGCGCCCCTCGGGGACTGAAGCTTTCTTT.

The gene calls are TRBV7-8 and TRBJ1-1; TRBD1 aligns across 7 bases. The CDR3 spans 15 residues. CDR1 is SGHVS and CDR2 is FQNEAQ in the germline V gene. J was trimmed by 1 base and V by 5 bases; bases with no gene match: 7. For the CDR3, the DNA is TGTGCCAGCAGCGGAGGACAGGTTTGGAACACTGAAGCTTTCTTT. Protein sequence: CASSGGQVWNTEAFF.

The chain employs TRBV11-2 and TRBJ1-5; D not certain. CDR1 SGHAT and CDR2 FQNNGV come from the germline V gene. This CDR3 has 13 residues. V gave up 1 base and J gave up 6 bases, with 7 bases separating them. CDR3 in amino acids: CASSLGAGQPQHF. In nucleotides, the CDR3 is TGTGCCAGCAGCTTAGGGGCGGGTCAGCCCCAGCATTTT.

This chain uses TRBV7-8 with TRBJ1-1; D might be TRBD1 (5 bases). V was cut by 2 bases and J by 3 bases, with 13 bases left in between. The CDR3 has 15 amino acids. From germline, CDR1 is SGHVS and CDR2 FQNEAQ. The CDR3 here is CASSLTPPRDTEAFF. The CDR3 nucleotides read TGTGCCAGCAGCTTAACCCCGCCCAGGGACACTGAAGCTTTCTTT.